This T cell receptor beta chain was recovered during a study of early T cells in non-severe SARS-CoV-2 infection. Study-wide background: The sequenced material was bulk RNA from unsorted whole blood, and its chains were unpaired. General study results and limits: There was a bias toward anti-spike CD8 responses in VDJdb matching, which missed private and CD4 specificities.

In germline, CDR1 is MGHRA, CDR2 YSYEKL. CDR3 length: 16 amino acids. V was clipped by 4 bases and J by 1 base; unmatched bases: 7. Worth noting for this clonotype: Antigen unknown.

Via MiXCR, TCRdb re-called the 5' RACE reads, giving one row per CDR3 protein. The sample has under 95,000 distinct CDR3 sequences; 14% to 15% are singletons. This sequence originates from an adult who was a healthcare worker with PCR-confirmed SARS-CoV-2 infection or an uninfected control (not recorded which). This rearrangement joins TRBV4-1 to TRBJ2-1; 7 nucleotides agree with TRBD2. The source material was whole blood. The chain's CDR3 is CASSPTREASYNEQFF. CDR3 bases: TGCGCCAGCAGCCCCACTCGGGAGGCGTCCTACAATGAGCAGTTCTTC.